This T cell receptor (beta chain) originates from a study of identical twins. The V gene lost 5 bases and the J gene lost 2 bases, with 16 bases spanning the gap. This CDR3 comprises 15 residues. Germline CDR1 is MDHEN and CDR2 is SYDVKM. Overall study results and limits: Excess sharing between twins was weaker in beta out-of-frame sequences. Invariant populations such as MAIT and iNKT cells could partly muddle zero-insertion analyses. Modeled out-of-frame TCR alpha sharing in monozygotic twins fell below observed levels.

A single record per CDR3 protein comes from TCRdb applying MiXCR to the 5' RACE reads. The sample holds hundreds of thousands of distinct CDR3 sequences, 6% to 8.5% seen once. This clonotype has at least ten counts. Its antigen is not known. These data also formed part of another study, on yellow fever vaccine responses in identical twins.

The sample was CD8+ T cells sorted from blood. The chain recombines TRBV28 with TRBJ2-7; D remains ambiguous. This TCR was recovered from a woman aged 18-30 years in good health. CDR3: CASSPPPNPTYEQYF. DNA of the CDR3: TGTGCCAGCAGTCCCCCCCCCAACCCGACCTACGAGCAGTACTTC.